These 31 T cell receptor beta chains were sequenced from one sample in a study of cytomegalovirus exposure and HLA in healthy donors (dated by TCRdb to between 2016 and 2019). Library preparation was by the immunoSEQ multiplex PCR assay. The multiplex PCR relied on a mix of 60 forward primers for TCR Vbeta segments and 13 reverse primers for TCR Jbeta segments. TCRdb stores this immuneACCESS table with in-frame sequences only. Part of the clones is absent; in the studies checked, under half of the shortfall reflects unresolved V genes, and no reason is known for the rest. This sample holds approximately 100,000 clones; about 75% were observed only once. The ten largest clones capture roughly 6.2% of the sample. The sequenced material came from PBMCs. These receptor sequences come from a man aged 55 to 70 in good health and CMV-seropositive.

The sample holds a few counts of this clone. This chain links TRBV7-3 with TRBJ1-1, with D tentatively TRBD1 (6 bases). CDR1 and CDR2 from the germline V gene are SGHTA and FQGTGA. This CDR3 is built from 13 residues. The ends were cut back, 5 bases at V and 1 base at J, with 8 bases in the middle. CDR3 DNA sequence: TGTGCCAGCAGCCTGGACAGGAACACTGAAGCTTTCTTT. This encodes CASSLDRNTEAFF.

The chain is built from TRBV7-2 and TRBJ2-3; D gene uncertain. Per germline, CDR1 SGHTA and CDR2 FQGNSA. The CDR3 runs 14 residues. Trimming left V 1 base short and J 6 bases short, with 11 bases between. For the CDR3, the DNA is TGTGCCAGCAGCTTAGACCGAGGTTCGGATACGCAGTATTTT. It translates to CASSLDRGSDTQYF.

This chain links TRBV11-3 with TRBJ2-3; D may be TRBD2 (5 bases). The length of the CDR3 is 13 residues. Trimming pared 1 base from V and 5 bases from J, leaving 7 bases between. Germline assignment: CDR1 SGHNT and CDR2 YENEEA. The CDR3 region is CASSLGGRDTQYF. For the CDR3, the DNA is TGTGCCAGCAGCTTAGGAGGGAGAGATACGCAGTATTTT.

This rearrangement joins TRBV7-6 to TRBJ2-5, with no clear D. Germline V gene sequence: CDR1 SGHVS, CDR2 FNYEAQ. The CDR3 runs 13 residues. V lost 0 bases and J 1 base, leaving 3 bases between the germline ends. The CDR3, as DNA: TGTGCCAGCAGCTTAGCCTCCCAAGAGACCCAGTACTTC. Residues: CASSLASQETQYF.

The CDR3: CASSVSRGGLTGELFF. In DNA form, the CDR3 reads TGTGCCAGCAGCGTTTCACGGGGGGGCCTAACCGGGGAGCTGTTTTTT. The chain employs TRBV9 and TRBJ2-2; TRBD2 aligns across 8 bases. V was pared by 2 bases and J by 5 bases, with 8 bases of the junction left unmatched. CDR1 and CDR2 from the germline V gene are SGDLS and YYNGEE. The CDR3 sequence is 16 residues long.

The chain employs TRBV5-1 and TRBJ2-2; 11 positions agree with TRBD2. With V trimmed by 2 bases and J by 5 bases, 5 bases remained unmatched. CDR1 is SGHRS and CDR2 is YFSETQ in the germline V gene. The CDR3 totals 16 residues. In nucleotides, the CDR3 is TGCGCCAGCAGCTTCGGTAGCGGGGGGGCTACCGGGGAGCTGTTTTTT. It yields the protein CASSFGSGGATGELFF.

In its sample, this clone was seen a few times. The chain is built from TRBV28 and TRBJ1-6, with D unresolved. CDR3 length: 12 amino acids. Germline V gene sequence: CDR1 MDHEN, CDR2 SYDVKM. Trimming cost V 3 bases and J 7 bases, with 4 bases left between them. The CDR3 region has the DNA TGTGCCAGCAGTTTCTCGAATTCACCCCTCCACTTT. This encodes CASSFSNSPLHF.

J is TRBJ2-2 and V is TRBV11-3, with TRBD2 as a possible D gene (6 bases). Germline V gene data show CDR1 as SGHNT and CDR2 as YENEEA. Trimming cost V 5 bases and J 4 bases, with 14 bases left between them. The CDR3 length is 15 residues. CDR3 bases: TGTGCCAGCAGCCAAGCCGGGGGACCCACCGGGGAGCTGTTTTTT. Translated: CASSQAGGPTGELFF. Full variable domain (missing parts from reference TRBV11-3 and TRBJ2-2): EAGVVQSPRYKIIEKKQPVAFWCNPISGHNTLYWYLQNLGQGPELLIRYENEEAVDDSQLPKDRFSAERLKGVDSTLKIQPAELGDSAVYLCASSQAGGPTGELFFGEGSRLTVL.

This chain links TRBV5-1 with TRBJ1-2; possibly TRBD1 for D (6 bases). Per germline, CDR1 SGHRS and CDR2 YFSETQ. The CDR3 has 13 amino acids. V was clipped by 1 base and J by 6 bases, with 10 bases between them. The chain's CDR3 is CASSLYGGNGYTF. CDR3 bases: TGCGCCAGCAGCTTGTATGGGGGCAATGGCTACACCTTC.

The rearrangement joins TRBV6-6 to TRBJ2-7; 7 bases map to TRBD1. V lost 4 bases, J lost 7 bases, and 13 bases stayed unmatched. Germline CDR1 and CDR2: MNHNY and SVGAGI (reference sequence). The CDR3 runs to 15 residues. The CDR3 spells CASSSDRVGLWEQYF. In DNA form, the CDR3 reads TGTGCCAGCAGTTCAGACAGGGTGGGCCTTTGGGAGCAGTACTTC.

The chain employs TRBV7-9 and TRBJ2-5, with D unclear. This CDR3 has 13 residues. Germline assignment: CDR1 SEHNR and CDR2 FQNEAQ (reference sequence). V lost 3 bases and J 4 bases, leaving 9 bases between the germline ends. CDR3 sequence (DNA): TGTGCCAGCAGCTTCAACGGCGGAGAGACCCAGTACTTC. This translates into CASSFNGGETQYF.

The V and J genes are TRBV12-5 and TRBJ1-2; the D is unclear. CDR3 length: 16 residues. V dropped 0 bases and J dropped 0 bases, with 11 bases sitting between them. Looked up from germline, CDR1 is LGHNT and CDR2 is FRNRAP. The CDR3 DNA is TGTGCTAGTGGTTTGGTGCGCCAAACCACTAACTATGGCTACACCTTC. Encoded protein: CASGLVRQTTNYGYTF.

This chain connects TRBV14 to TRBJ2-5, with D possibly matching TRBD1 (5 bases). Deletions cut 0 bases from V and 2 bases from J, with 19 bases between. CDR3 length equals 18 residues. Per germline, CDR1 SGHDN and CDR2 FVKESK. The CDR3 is CASSQDRRGHPSQETQYF. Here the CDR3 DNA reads TGTGCCAGCAGCCAAGATCGGAGAGGACATCCTTCTCAAGAGACCCAGTACTTC. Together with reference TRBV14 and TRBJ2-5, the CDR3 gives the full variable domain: EAGVTQFPSHSVIEKGQTVTLRCDPISGHDNLYWYRRVMGKEIKFLLHFVKESKQDESGMPNNRFLAERTGGTYSTLKVQPAELEDSGVYFCASSQDRRGHPSQETQYFGPGTRLLVL.

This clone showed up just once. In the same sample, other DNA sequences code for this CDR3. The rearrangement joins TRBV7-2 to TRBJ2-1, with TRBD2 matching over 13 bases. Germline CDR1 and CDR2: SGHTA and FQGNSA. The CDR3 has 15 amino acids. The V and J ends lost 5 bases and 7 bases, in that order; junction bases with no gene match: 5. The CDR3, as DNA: TGTGCCAGCAGCCCGAGGACTAGCGGGGGTAATGAGCAGTTCTTC. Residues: CASSPRTSGGNEQFF.

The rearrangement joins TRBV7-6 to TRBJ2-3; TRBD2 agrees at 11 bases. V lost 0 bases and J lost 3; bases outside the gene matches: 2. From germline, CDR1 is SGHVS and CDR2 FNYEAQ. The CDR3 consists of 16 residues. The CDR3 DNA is TGTGCCAGCAGCTTAGCTAGCGGGGGGGCTACAGATACGCAGTATTTT. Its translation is CASSLASGGATDTQYF.

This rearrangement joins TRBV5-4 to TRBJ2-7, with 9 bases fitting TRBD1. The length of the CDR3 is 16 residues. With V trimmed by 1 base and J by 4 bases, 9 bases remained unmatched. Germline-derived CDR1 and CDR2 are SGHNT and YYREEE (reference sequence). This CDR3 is CASSLWRGTGSYEQYF. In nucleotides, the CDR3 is TGTGCCAGCAGCTTGTGGCGAGGGACAGGGTCGTACGAGCAGTACTTC.

This CDR3 is CASKTTGGVNGYTF. The CDR3 region has the DNA TGTGCCAGCAAGACGACTGGGGGGGTCAATGGCTACACCTTC. The V gene is TRBV6-4, the J gene TRBJ1-2, with D possibly being TRBD1 (5 bases). CDR1 MRHNA and CDR2 SNTAGT come from the germline V gene. The germline V and J ends were trimmed by 7 bases and 6 bases, with 18 bases remaining between them. The CDR3 extends over 14 amino acids.

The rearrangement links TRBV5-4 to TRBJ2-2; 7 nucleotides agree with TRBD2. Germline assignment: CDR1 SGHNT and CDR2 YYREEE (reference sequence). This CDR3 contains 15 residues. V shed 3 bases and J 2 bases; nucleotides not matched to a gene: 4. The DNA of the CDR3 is TGTGCCAGCAGCTGGGGGGGGACCAACACCGGGGAGCTGTTTTTT. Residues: CASSWGGTNTGELFF.

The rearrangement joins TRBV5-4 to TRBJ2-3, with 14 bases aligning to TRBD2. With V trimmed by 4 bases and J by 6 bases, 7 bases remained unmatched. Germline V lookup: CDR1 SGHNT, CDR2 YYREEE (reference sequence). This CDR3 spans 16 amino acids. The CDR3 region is CASSPGLAGAMDTQYF. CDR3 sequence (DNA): TGTGCCAGCAGCCCGGGACTAGCGGGGGCTATGGATACGCAGTATTTT.

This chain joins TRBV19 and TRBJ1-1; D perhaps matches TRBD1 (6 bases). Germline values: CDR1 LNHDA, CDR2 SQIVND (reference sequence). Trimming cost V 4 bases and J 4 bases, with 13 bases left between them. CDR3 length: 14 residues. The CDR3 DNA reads TGTGCCAGTAGTAAACAGGGTAAGGTCACTGAAGCTTTCTTT. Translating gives CASSKQGKVTEAFF.

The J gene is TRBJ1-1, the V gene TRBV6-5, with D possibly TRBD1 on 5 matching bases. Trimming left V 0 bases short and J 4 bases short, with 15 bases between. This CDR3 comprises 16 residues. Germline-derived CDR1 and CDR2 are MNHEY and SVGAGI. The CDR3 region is CASSYSTYPGFTEAFF. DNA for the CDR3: TGTGCCAGCAGTTACTCGACTTACCCAGGGTTCACTGAAGCTTTCTTT.

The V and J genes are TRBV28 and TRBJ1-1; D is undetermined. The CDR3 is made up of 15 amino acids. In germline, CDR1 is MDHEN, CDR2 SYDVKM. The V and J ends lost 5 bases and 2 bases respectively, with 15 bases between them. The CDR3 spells CASSPPRGDNTEAFF. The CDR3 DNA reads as TGTGCCAGCAGTCCCCCCCGGGGAGACAACACTGAAGCTTTCTTT.

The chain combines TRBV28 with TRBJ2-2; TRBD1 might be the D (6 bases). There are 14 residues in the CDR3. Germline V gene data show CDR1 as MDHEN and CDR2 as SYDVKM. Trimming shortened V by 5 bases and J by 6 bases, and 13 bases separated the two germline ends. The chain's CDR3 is CASSPSQGPGELFF. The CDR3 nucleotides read TGTGCCAGCAGTCCGTCACAGGGACCCGGGGAGCTGTTTTTT. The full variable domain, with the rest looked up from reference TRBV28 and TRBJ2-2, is DVKVTQSSRYLVKRTGEKVFLECVQDMDHENMFWYRQDPGLGLRLIYFSYDVKMKEKGDIPEGYSVSREKKERFSLILESASTNQTSMYLCASSPSQGPGELFFGEGSRLTVL.

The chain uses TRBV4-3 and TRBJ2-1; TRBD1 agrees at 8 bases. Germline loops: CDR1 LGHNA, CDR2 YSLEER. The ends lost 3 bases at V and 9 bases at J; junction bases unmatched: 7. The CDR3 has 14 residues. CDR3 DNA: TGCGCCAGCAGCCATGGACAGGGTAGGAGTGAGCAGTTCTTC. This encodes CASSHGQGRSEQFF.

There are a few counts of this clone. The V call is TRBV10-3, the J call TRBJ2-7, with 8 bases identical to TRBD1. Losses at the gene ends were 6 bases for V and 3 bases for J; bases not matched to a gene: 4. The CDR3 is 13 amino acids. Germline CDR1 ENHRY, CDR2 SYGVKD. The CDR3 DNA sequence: TGTGCCATCAGGACTGGACAGGGCTACGAGCAGTACTTC. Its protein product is CAIRTGQGYEQYF.

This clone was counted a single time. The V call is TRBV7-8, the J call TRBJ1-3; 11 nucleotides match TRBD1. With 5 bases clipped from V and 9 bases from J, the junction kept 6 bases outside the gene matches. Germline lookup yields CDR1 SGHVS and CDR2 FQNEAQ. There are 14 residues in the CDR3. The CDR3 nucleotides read TGTGCCAGCAGCCCCGGGACAGGGGGATTCACCATATATTTT. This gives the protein CASSPGTGGFTIYF. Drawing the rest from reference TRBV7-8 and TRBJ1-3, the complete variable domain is GAGVSQSPRYKVAKRGQDVALRCDPISGHVSLFWYQQALGQGPEFLTYFQNEAQLDKSGLPSDRFFAERPEGSVSTLKIQRTQQEDSAVYLCASSPGTGGFTIYFGEGSWLTVV.

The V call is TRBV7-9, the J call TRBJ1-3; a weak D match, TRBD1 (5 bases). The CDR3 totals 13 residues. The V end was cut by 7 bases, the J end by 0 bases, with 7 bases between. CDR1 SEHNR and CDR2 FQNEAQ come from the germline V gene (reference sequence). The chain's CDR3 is CASIQGSGNTIYF. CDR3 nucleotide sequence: TGTGCCAGCATCCAGGGCTCTGGAAACACCATATATTTT.

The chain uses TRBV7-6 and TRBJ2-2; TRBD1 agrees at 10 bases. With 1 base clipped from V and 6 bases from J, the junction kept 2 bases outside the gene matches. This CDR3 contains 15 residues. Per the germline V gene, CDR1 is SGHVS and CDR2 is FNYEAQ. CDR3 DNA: TGTGCCAGCAGCTTAGGACAGGGGGCGGCCGGGGAGCTGTTTTTT. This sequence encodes CASSLGQGAAGELFF.

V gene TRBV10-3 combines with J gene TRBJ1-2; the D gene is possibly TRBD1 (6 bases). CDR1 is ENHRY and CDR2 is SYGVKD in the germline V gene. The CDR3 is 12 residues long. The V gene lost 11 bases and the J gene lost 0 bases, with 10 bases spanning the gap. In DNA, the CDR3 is TGTGCCGGATGGACAGCTAACTATGGCTACACCTTC. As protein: CAGWTANYGYTF.

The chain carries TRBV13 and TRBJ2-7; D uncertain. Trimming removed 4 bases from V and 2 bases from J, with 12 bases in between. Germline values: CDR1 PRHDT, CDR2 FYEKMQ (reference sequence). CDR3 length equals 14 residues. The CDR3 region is CASSSPPVPYEQYF. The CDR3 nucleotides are TGTGCCAGCAGCTCCCCCCCCGTTCCCTACGAGCAGTACTTC.

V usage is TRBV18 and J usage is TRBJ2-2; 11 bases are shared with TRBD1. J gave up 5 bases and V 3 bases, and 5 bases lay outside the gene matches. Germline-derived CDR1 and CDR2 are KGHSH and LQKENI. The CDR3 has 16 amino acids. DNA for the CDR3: TGTGCCAGCTCACCTTACGGGACAGGGGGGACCGGGGAGCTGTTTTTT. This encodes CASSPYGTGGTGELFF.